This section outlines one T cell receptor beta chain sequence together with its context. Its antigen is still unknown. V was pared by 0 bases and J by 3 bases, with 12 bases between. Per germline, CDR1 LNHNV and CDR2 YYDKDF (reference sequence). The CDR3 consists of 16 residues. This record belongs to a study of lymphopenia after photon versus proton radiotherapy. Points from the study as a whole: Oligoclonal CD8+ Temra expansion after nadir drove photon patients' diversity drop. Authors raise, but do not show, better survival with proton therapy.

TCRdb keeps only in-frame clones here, not all; method: immunoSEQ multiplex PCR. This sample has 25,000 to 35,000 clones, with just under 90% found just once. V usage is TRBV15 and J usage is TRBJ2-1, with D possibly TRBD2 on 6 matching bases. The clonotype originates from a woman aged 55-70 years with cholangiocarcinoma. Some clones in this sample may be carry-over from other donors' samples. The starting material was peripheral blood, obtained from a patient treated with proton-based radiotherapy. DNA for the CDR3: TGTGCCACCAGCAGAGAAGGGGACGGGAGCTACAATGAGCAGTTCTTC. Encoded protein: CATSREGDGSYNEQFF.